This T cell receptor beta chain stems from a study of blood T cell repertoires in COVID-19. Study-wide context: Acute and convalescent COVID-19 specimens originated in the United States, Italy and Spain. PBMCs, B-cell-depleted T cells, or T cells were the source of the cDNA or gDNA that made up the material.

Germline V gene sequence: CDR1 SGHTA, CDR2 FQGNSA. The CDR3 totals 14 residues. The V gene end was trimmed by 7 bases and the J gene end by 2 bases; junction bases not matched to a gene: 8. Per the authors' pipeline: Estimates of nucleated cell counts were drawn from the amplification of reference gene primers. The data were produced by immunoSEQ multiplex PCR, yet TCRdb's version contains in-frame clones alone and is incomplete. V and J calls and clone size follow that table, whereas D and trimming were derived from the DNA. The sample carries 100,000 to 150,000 clones, about 81% recorded once. The sequenced sample was peripheral blood. This TCR was recovered from a woman at least 80 years old with acute or convalescent COVID-19. The V and J genes are TRBV7-2 and TRBJ2-7; 7 bases map to TRBD2. CDR3 amino acids: CASTRDYSTYEQYF. The CDR3 coding sequence is TGTGCCAGCACCCGGGACTACTCCACCTACGAGCAGTACTTC.